These 5 T cell receptor beta chains share one sample of origin, sequenced in a study of blood T cell repertoires in COVID-19. Sequencing was performed with immunoSEQ multiplex PCR; in TCRdb, only in-frame clones are kept and a portion is missing. The data contain about 300,000 clones, about four fifths of them singletons. Sequencing was performed on peripheral blood. The receptor set was obtained from a human donor with COVID-19, enrolled during active disease. The donor label of this sample is uncertain.

The chain links TRBV9 to TRBJ1-5; D might be TRBD1 (6 bases). The CDR3 contains 16 residues. Looked up from germline, CDR1 is SGDLS and CDR2 is YYNGEE. The V gene lost 3 bases and the J gene lost 7 bases, with 20 bases spanning the gap. DNA of the CDR3: TGTGCCAGCAGCGCACAGGGTAACATTGGGGAGCAGCCCCAGCATTTT. It yields the protein CASSAQGNIGEQPQHF. The full variable domain, its missing parts supplied by reference TRBV9 and TRBJ1-5, is DSGVTQTPKHLITATGQRVTLRCSPRSGDLSVYWYQQSLDQGLQFLIQYYNGEERAKGNILERFSAQQFPDLHSELNLSSLELGDSALYFCASSAQGNIGEQPQHFGDGTRLSIL.

This clone was detected a few times. This sequence joins TRBV6-4 and TRBJ2-6; D might be TRBD1 (6 bases). The germline V gene encodes CDR1 MRHNA and CDR2 SNTAGT. V gave up 0 bases and J gave up 0 bases, with 6 bases separating them. CDR3 length: 16 amino acids. This chain's CDR3 is CASSDSDSSGANVLTF. In nucleotides, the CDR3 is TGTGCCAGCAGTGACTCGGACAGCTCTGGGGCCAACGTCCTGACTTTC.

In DNA form, the CDR3 reads TGTGCCAGCAGTTTCCGCGCAGGGGCAACTAATGAAAAACTGTTTTTT. It codes for CASSFRAGATNEKLFF. V usage is TRBV27 and J usage is TRBJ1-4, with D maybe TRBD1 (6 bases). This CDR3 spans 16 amino acids. The V gene lost 3 bases and the J gene lost 0 bases, with 11 bases spanning the gap. CDR1 is MNHEY, CDR2 SMNVEV, per germline (reference sequence).

This clone was observed a single time. The rearrangement joins TRBV15 to TRBJ2-3, with 8 nucleotides matching TRBD2. CDR1 and CDR2 from the germline V gene are LNHNV and YYDKDF (reference sequence). The CDR3 totals 16 residues. Losses at the gene ends were 6 bases for V and 5 bases for J; bases not matched to a gene: 13. CDR3 coding DNA: TGTGCCACCAGTGGTCTCCCGGCGGGAGGAATAGATACGCAGTATTTT. It is translated as CATSGLPAGGIDTQYF.

The genes are TRBV7-2 and TRBJ1-4; 10 bases fit TRBD1. The CDR3 runs 16 residues. Losses at the gene ends were 4 bases for V and 4 bases for J; bases not matched to a gene: 6. Germline values: CDR1 SGHTA, CDR2 FQGNSA. The CDR3, as DNA: TGTGCCAGCAGCTACCACCGGACAGGGGGTAATGAAAAACTGTTTTTT. It specifies CASSYHRTGGNEKLFF.